This is a list of T cell receptor beta chains from one sample in a study of shared clonotypes between healthy human individuals. Sequencing used immunoSEQ multiplex PCR; TCRdb keeps in-frame clones, though not all of them. The table lists roughly 2 million clones, about 95% of them singletons, with about 1.1% in the top ten. The sequencing sample was made of naive CD8+ T cells sorted from blood. The receptors were sampled from a man between 18 and 29 years old in good health. Both conserved end residues are part of each CDR3. A D gene is named only where the DNA matches it firmly. Clone size is stated in some rows and not others, as once, few, many or a class when expanded.

size | J | D | V | CDR3 | DNA
. | TRBJ1-5 | TRBD1 | TRBV4-1 | CASSQVQGGGQPQHF | TGCGCCAGCAGCCAAGTACAGGGGGGAGGTCAGCCCCAGCATTTT
. | TRBJ2-2 | TRBD2 | TRBV10-3 | CAISDMGEGAGELFF | TGTGCCATCAGTGACATGGGGGAGGGAGCCGGGGAGCTGTTTTTT
. | TRBJ2-1 | . | TRBV15 | CATSRVSRLDYNEQFF | TGTGCCACCAGCAGAGTCAGCAGATTGGACTACAATGAGCAGTTCTTC
. | TRBJ1-2 | . | TRBV4-1 | CASSQGDYGYTF | TGCGCCAGCAGCCAAGGTGACTATGGCTACACCTTC
. | TRBJ2-7 | . | TRBV2 | CASSVKREVTSYEQYF | TGTGCCAGCAGTGTTAAGAGGGAGGTAACCTCCTACGAGCAGTACTTC
. | TRBJ1-1 | TRBD1 | TRBV5-1 | CASSLGDRLIEALF | TGCGCCAGCAGCTTGGGGGACAGGTTGATTGAAGCTCTCTTT
. | TRBJ1-1 | . | TRBV7-9 | CASSLMGGFEVTEAFF | TGTGCCAGCAGCTTAATGGGGGGTTTTGAGGTCACTGAAGCTTTCTTT
. | TRBJ1-2 | TRBD1 | TRBV5-1 | CASSPLTGPRDGYTF | TGCGCCAGCAGCCCACTGACAGGGCCGAGGGATGGCTACACCTTC
. | TRBJ2-1 | . | TRBV10-3 | CAISALGSLAYNEQFF | TGTGCCATCAGCGCCCTGGGATCCCTGGCCTACAATGAGCAGTTCTTC
once | TRBJ1-1 | . | TRBV2 | CASSEAGRGRNTEAFF | TGTGCCAGCAGTGAAGCAGGACGAGGGAGGAACACTGAAGCTTTCTTT
. | TRBJ2-7 | . | TRBV27 | CASSLGGRGYEQYF | TGTGCCAGCAGTTTAGGAGGCAGGGGCTACGAGCAGTACTTC
. | TRBJ2-7 | TRBD2 | TRBV19 | CASSTRLAPLVEQYF | TGTGCCAGTAGTACGAGACTAGCGCCGTTGGTCGAGCAGTACTTC
. | TRBJ1-2 | . | TRBV28 | CASSLRGLVAGKSIWGYTF | TGTGCCAGCAGTTTGAGAGGGTTGGTAGCAGGGAAATCAATCTGGGGCTACACCTTC
. | TRBJ2-3 | TRBD1 | TRBV27 | CASRTGVATDTQYF | TGTGCCAGTCGTACAGGGGTTGCCACAGATACGCAGTATTTT
. | TRBJ2-7 | . | TRBV7-9 | CASSSTTSPEQYF | TGTGCCAGCAGCTCGACGACTAGTCCCGAGCAGTACTTC
. | TRBJ2-1 | . | TRBV27 | CASGVQPYNEQFF | TGTGCCAGCGGGGTCCAGCCGTACAATGAGCAGTTCTTC
. | TRBJ2-7 | . | TRBV29-1 | CSVAVAYEQYF | TGCAGCGTTGCAGTGGCCTACGAGCAGTACTTC
. | TRBJ2-7 | TRBD1 | TRBV7-9 | CASSSLLLDREKQSYEQYF | TGTGCCAGCAGCTCCCTTCTTCTGGACAGGGAGAAACAATCCTACGAGCAGTACTTC
. | TRBJ2-7 | TRBD2 | TRBV7-9 | CASSSLGLAGAYEQYF | TGTGCCAGCAGCTCCTTGGGACTAGCGGGAGCCTACGAGCAGTACTTC
few | TRBJ2-7 | . | TRBV11-2 | CASSLDSYEQYF | TGTGCCAGCAGCTTAGACAGCTACGAGCAGTACTTC
. | TRBJ2-7 | . | TRBV27 | CASSLSPLASSYEQYF | TGTGCCAGCAGTTTATCCCCTTTGGCGAGCTCCTACGAGCAGTACTTC
. | TRBJ1-1 | . | TRBV11-2 | CASSLRGYTEAFF | TGTGCCAGCAGCTTACGGGGGTACACTGAAGCTTTCTTT
. | TRBJ1-6 | . | TRBV6-5 | CASSYSYGENNSPLHF | TGTGCCAGCAGTTACTCGTACGGGGAGAATAATTCACCCCTCCACTTT
. | TRBJ2-7 | . | TRBV14 | CASSQTATDAYEQYF | TGTGCCAGCAGCCAAACCGCGACCGACGCCTACGAGCAGTACTTC
. | TRBJ1-1 | . | TRBV7-9 | CASSLTTGITEAFF | TGTGCCAGCAGCCTTACGACTGGGATCACTGAAGCTTTCTTT
. | TRBJ1-1 | TRBD1 | TRBV7-9 | CASSQGGVNTEAFF | TGTGCCAGCAGTCAGGGGGGCGTGAACACTGAAGCTTTCTTT
. | TRBJ2-7 | TRBD2 | TRBV7-2 | CASSRTGTSGTYERYF | TGTGCCAGCAGCCGCACCGGGACTAGCGGGACCTACGAGCGGTACTTC
. | TRBJ2-7 | . | TRBV5-1 | CASSAGQGGSYEQYF | TGCGCCAGCAGCGCCGGACAGGGAGGGTCCTACGAGCAGTACTTC
. | TRBJ2-7 | . | TRBV4-3 | CASSQEQGYEQYF | TGCGCCAGCAGCCAAGAACAGGGCTACGAGCAGTACTTC
. | TRBJ2-7 | . | TRBV4-1 | CASSARDGTYEQYF | TGCGCCAGCAGCGCCCGGGACGGAACCTACGAGCAGTACTTC
. | TRBJ1-1 | . | TRBV7-7 | CASSPFTGGTEAFF | TGTGCTAGCAGCCCTTTTACCGGGGGCACTGAAGCTTTCTTT
. | TRBJ1-6 | . | TRBV13 | CASSLEGVSPLHF | TGTGCCAGCAGCTTAGAAGGGGTATCACCCCTCCACTTT
. | TRBJ1-1 | . | TRBV28 | CASSFWGEPKGTEAFF | TGTGCCAGCAGTTTTTGGGGAGAACCTAAGGGCACTGAAGCTTTCTTT
. | TRBJ2-2 | . | TRBV7-9 | CASSFANTGELFF | TGTGCCAGCAGCTTCGCGAACACCGGGGAGCTGTTTTTT
. | TRBJ2-7 | . | TRBV30 | CAWSQTGFSYEQYF | TGTGCCTGGAGTCAGACAGGATTCTCCTACGAGCAGTACTTC
. | TRBJ2-7 | TRBD1 | TRBV5-6 | CASSLEGQGIGEQYF | TGTGCCAGCAGCTTGGAGGGACAGGGGATTGGCGAGCAGTACTTC
. | TRBJ2-3 | TRBD1 | TRBV25-1 | CASSAGTGNWVGTDTQYF | TGTGCCAGCAGTGCCGGGACAGGGAATTGGGTTGGCACAGATACGCAGTATTTT
. | TRBJ2-7 | . | TRBV27 | CASSFARLGYEQYF | TGTGCCAGCAGTTTTGCTAGGTTAGGCTACGAGCAGTACTTC
. | TRBJ2-7 | . | TRBV27 | CASSSISSYEQYF | TGTGCCAGCAGTTCTATATCCTCCTACGAGCAGTACTTC
. | TRBJ2-2 | . | TRBV6-5 | CASTLGSGELFF | TGTGCCAGCACCCTGGGTTCCGGGGAGCTGTTTTTT
. | TRBJ1-6 | TRBD1 | TRBV25-1 | CASSEFTGGDSPLHF | TGTGCCAGCAGTGAATTTACAGGGGGCGATTCACCCCTCCACTTT
. | TRBJ2-7 | . | TRBV13 | CASSPQGSSYEQYF | TGTGCCAGCAGCCCTCAGGGAAGTTCCTACGAGCAGTACTTC
. | TRBJ2-4 | . | TRBV6-6 | CASSAHAENIQYF | TGTGCCAGCAGTGCGCATGCGGAAAACATTCAGTACTTC
. | TRBJ2-1 | TRBD2 | TRBV27 | CASSVLAGGYNEQFF | TGTGCCAGCAGTGTCCTAGCGGGGGGTTACAATGAGCAGTTCTTC
. | TRBJ2-2 | . | TRBV20-1 | CSVRFTGELFF | TGCAGTGTGCGATTCACCGGGGAGCTGTTTTTT
. | TRBJ2-5 | . | TRBV9 | CASSKEGGGVETQYF | TGTGCCAGCAGCAAAGAAGGAGGGGGCGTAGAGACCCAGTACTTC
. | TRBJ2-7 | TRBD1 | TRBV5-6 | CASSFGTGNYEQYF | TGTGCCAGCAGCTTCGGGACAGGCAACTACGAGCAGTACTTC
once | TRBJ2-7 | TRBD1 | TRBV4-1 | CASSHASGTASYEQYF | TGCGCCAGCAGCCACGCATCCGGGACAGCCTCCTACGAGCAGTACTTC
. | TRBJ1-1 | TRBD1 | TRBV19 | CASSIVPGGTEAFF | TGTGCCAGTAGTATAGTGCCAGGGGGCACTGAAGCTTTCTTT
. | TRBJ2-1 | . | TRBV29-1 | CSVGDPLYNEQFF | TGCAGCGTTGGGGACCCACTATACAATGAGCAGTTCTTC
. | TRBJ2-7 | TRBD1 | TRBV19 | CASSESPGTGFSYEQYF | TGTGCCAGTAGTGAATCACCCGGGACAGGGTTCTCCTACGAGCAGTACTTC
. | TRBJ2-1 | TRBD2 | TRBV7-3 | CASSLAGGPLNEQFF | TGTGCCAGCAGTCTAGCGGGGGGGCCGCTCAATGAGCAGTTCTTC
. | TRBJ2-3 | . | TRBV7-9 | CASNPPEQESADTQYF | TGTGCCAGCAACCCTCCCGAACAGGAGTCAGCTGATACGCAGTATTTT
. | TRBJ2-7 | . | TRBV6-5 | CASSPQGRAYEQYF | TGTGCCAGCAGTCCCCAGGGGCGAGCCTACGAGCAGTACTTC
. | TRBJ2-7 | TRBD2 | TRBV5-4 | CASSPGLAGPSPSYEQYF | TGTGCCAGCAGCCCTGGACTAGCGGGTCCCTCTCCTTCCTACGAGCAGTACTTC
. | TRBJ2-3 | . | TRBV2 | CASSLDNTDTQYF | TGTGCCAGCAGCCTCGACAACACAGATACGCAGTATTTT
. | TRBJ2-5 | TRBD1 | TRBV25-1 | CASSAPGTGGQETQYF | TGTGCCAGCAGTGCCCCCGGGACAGGGGGCCAAGAGACCCAGTACTTC
. | TRBJ2-3 | TRBD2 | TRBV27 | CASSLLQAGEGTDTQYF | TGTGCCAGCAGTTTATTACAAGCGGGAGAGGGCACAGATACGCAGTATTTT
. | TRBJ2-7 | TRBD1 | TRBV4-1 | CASSQTGGYAYEQYF | TGCGCCAGCAGTCAGACAGGGGGTTATGCCTACGAGCAGTACTTC
. | TRBJ1-1 | . | TRBV6-5 | CASGGPRAKNTEAFF | TGTGCCAGCGGTGGACCCCGGGCCAAGAACACTGAAGCTTTCTTT